A selection of T cell receptor beta chains follows, all from one sample in a study of cytomegalovirus exposure and HLA in healthy donors. Using immunoSEQ multiplex PCR, the repertoire was profiled, and TCRdb retains in-frame clones only, with some absent. This table has over 150,000 clones, more than 75% appearing once. Sequenced material: PBMCs. Receptor source: a woman in her forties or fifties in good health and CMV-seropositive. Both conserved end residues are trimmed from each CDR3. Clone size, where shown, is once, few, many, or a class for clones that have expanded.

CDR3	length	size	V	J
ASSTSGTGKGNTGELF	16	-	TRBV18	TRBJ2-2
ASSIAPGEKLF	11	-	TRBV11-2	TRBJ1-4
ASSEYGTGHTDTQY	14	-	TRBV25-1	TRBJ2-3
ASSTRTGVAYEQY	13	once	TRBV5-5	TRBJ2-7
ASRQFSGANGLT	12	-	TRBV6-6	TRBJ2-6
ASRRTGGSHEQF	12	-	TRBV4-1	TRBJ2-1
ATDRGLSNQPQH	12	-	TRBV10-3	TRBJ1-5
ASSFATSAETQY	12	-	TRBV5-4	TRBJ2-5
ASPYRGNYGYT	11	-	TRBV2	TRBJ1-2
ASSSPRGGQETQY	13	-	TRBV19	TRBJ2-5
ASSLDGGRETQY	12	-	TRBV5-1	TRBJ2-5
ASSLPRRQGNTGELF	15	-	TRBV7-9	TRBJ2-2
ASSLGGTGGNEKLF	14	-	TRBV5-1	TRBJ1-4
ASLPSGSPYTGELF	14	-	TRBV27	TRBJ2-2
ASRDTGGSYNSPLH	14	-	TRBV5-1	TRBJ1-6
ASREGALAKNIQY	13	once	TRBV6-1	TRBJ2-4
ASISGEMNGYT	11	once	TRBV19	TRBJ1-2
ASSIMGGPNQPQH	13	-	TRBV19	TRBJ1-5
ASSYGHGSTNEKLF	14	-	TRBV5-1	TRBJ1-4
ASSLSPPGNSPLH	13	few	TRBV5-1	TRBJ1-6
AISEARTGSNEQF	13	once	TRBV10-3	TRBJ2-1
AWMDSRWYNEQF	12	once	TRBV30	TRBJ2-1
ASSAGQSLGNTIY	13	few	TRBV9	TRBJ1-3
ASSPQGALYEQY	12	-	TRBV5-4	TRBJ2-7
ASSPGTSAYEQY	12	few	TRBV11-2	TRBJ2-7
ASSIRGQGGYNSPLH	15	once	TRBV27	TRBJ1-6
ASSVRLVSYEQY	12	-	TRBV9	TRBJ2-7
ASSRPPRGETQY	12	-	TRBV28	TRBJ2-5
ASSLGGLAGARSYNEQF	17	-	TRBV7-9	TRBJ2-1
ASSVADVGEQY	11	-	TRBV9	-
ASSLVPTAARGYT	13	-	TRBV5-1	TRBJ1-2
ASSPHPGTTNNEQF	14	few	TRBV28	TRBJ2-1
ASRSSGSSYEQY	12	once	TRBV2	TRBJ2-7
AWQRDFQTGELF	12	-	TRBV30	TRBJ2-2
ASSSIGGEQY	10	once	TRBV6-5	TRBJ2-7
SAAGGSTQETQY	12	-	TRBV29-1	TRBJ2-5
ASSPWTEHYGYT	12	once	TRBV7-9	TRBJ1-2
ASSPGGGEKTEAF	13	-	TRBV5-4	TRBJ1-1
ASSLKGMGQGSSYEQY	16	-	TRBV27	TRBJ2-7
ASSLQGLDTEAF	12	few	TRBV5-1	TRBJ1-1
ASSWGQGTTYEQY	13	-	TRBV5-6	TRBJ2-7
ASKGGWMNTEAF	12	-	TRBV7-9	TRBJ1-1
ASSLTSGTYNEQF	13	-	TRBV9	TRBJ2-1
ASSLGHGETQY	11	once	TRBV5-1	TRBJ2-5
ASSLGGWGTGHEQY	14	-	TRBV5-1	TRBJ2-7
SSSLDSYGYT	10	-	TRBV7-9	TRBJ1-2
AISELGQGSWQY	12	-	TRBV10-3	TRBJ2-7
ASSLGSPRADTQY	13	-	TRBV7-9	TRBJ2-3
ASSTSGNSYEQY	12	-	TRBV19	TRBJ2-7
ASSLVSEYDTQY	12	-	TRBV11-2	TRBJ2-3
ASSRTSGSTYEQY	13	-	TRBV5-4	TRBJ2-7
ASSLAYLDEQY	11	-	TRBV5-6	TRBJ2-7
ASSDLLGYT	9	-	TRBV25-1	TRBJ1-2
ASISHPQETQY	11	-	TRBV28	TRBJ2-5
ASRGQWNQPQH	11	-	TRBV19	TRBJ1-5
ASSFSGQGYGYT	12	-	TRBV7-2	TRBJ1-2
ASSPAGTGVEKLF	13	-	TRBV18	TRBJ1-4
AWSPGTSGYTDTQY	14	-	TRBV30	TRBJ2-3
ASSPRGDRAPNEQF	14	-	TRBV18	TRBJ2-1
ASSLGAVEAF	10	-	TRBV7-2	TRBJ1-1